The present entry profiles one TCR beta chain with its context. Its antigen is not identified. This record belongs to a study of cytomegalovirus exposure and HLA in healthy donors. General study findings and limits: Presence/absence analyses supposed approximately even sequencing depth among donors. CMV antigen specificity was confirmed in vitro for a few CMV-associated chains. What was likely a sequencing artifact was a cluster of highly shared sequence variants. Cytomegalovirus status was reportedly diagnosed by the classifier with high specificity and sensitivity.

CDR3 length equals 13 residues. Germline V CDR1 and CDR2: SGHVS, FQNEAQ. V lost 1 base and J 4 bases, leaving 8 bases between the germline ends. Researchers ran the PCR with 60 Vbeta and 13 Jbeta primers. The table came from immunoSEQ multiplex PCR; TCRdb's copy has only in-frame clones and leaves some out. The table includes 90,000 to 130,000 clones, over 60% detected once. The TCR originated in a woman aged 30 to 39 in good health and CMV-seronegative. The sequenced sample was PBMCs. The chain combines TRBV7-8 with TRBJ2-7; D unresolved. The CDR3 is CASSLGFGYEQYF. In DNA, the CDR3 is TGTGCCAGCAGCTTAGGGTTCGGGTACGAGCAGTACTTC. Supplemented by reference TRBV7-8 and TRBJ2-7, the full variable domain reads GAGVSQSPRYKVAKRGQDVALRCDPISGHVSLFWYQQALGQGPEFLTYFQNEAQLDKSGLPSDRFFAERPEGSVSTLKIQRTQQEDSAVYLCASSLGFGYEQYFGPGTRLTVT.